This TCR beta chain was identified during a study of shared clonotypes between healthy human individuals. Original methodology: Quality scores were absent from the junction-only immunoSEQ sequences, so filtering differed. The method was immunoSEQ multiplex PCR; TCRdb's version includes in-frame clones alone and lacks a portion of them. Clone size and V and J calls were adopted from that table, with D and trimming inferred from the DNA. The sample consists of hundreds of thousands of clones, roughly 80% of them appearing once. The material sequenced was PBMCs. This TCR was recovered from a middle-aged woman in good health. Some clones in this sample may be carry-over from other donors' samples.

CDR3 in amino acids: CATSRDRGEAFF. The CDR3, as DNA: TGTGCCACCAGCAGAGATAGGGGTGAAGCTTTCTTT. The chain joins TRBV15 to TRBJ1-1; D is perhaps TRBD1 (5 bases). The CDR3 has 12 residues. Germline CDR1 is LNHNV and CDR2 is YYDKDF (reference sequence). Trimming left V 0 bases short and J 7 bases short, with 6 bases between.